Listed here are 12 T cell receptor beta chains from one sample, sequenced in a study of cytomegalovirus exposure and HLA in healthy donors. The PCR had 60 Vbeta and 13 Jbeta primers. Only in-frame clones appear in the TCRdb table, and some are missing; sequencing was by immunoSEQ multiplex PCR. Of around 190,000 clones in the sample, less than 90% were seen once. Sequences were obtained from PBMCs. These receptor sequences come from a woman aged 30 to 39 in good health and CMV-seronegative.

The CDR3, as DNA: TGCGCCAGCAGCTTGGGACAGGCGGTCACCGGGGAGCTGTTTTTT. Translating it yields CASSLGQAVTGELFF. The chain is built from TRBV5-1 and TRBJ2-2; D possibly corresponds to TRBD1 (6 bases). Germline values: CDR1 SGHRS, CDR2 YFSETQ. This CDR3 is built from 15 residues. Trimming took off 0 bases at V and 4 bases at J, with 10 bases between the two ends.

This clone occurred a few times. The chain carries TRBV7-9 and TRBJ2-7; no definite D call. The V gene lost 5 bases and the J gene lost 3 bases, with 11 bases spanning the gap. The CDR3 is made up of 13 amino acids. CDR1 and CDR2 from the germline V gene are SEHNR and FQNEAQ (reference sequence). CDR3 nucleotide sequence: TGTGCCAGCAGCCCTCGGGTAGGCTACGAGCAGTACTTC. It encodes CASSPRVGYEQYF.

The genes are TRBV6-6 and TRBJ1-1; no reliable D call. Germline-derived CDR1 and CDR2 are MNHNY and SVGAGI (reference sequence). The V end lost 1 base, the J end lost 7 bases, and 13 bases lay between the germline ends. This CDR3 has 14 amino acids. CDR3 bases: TGTGCCAGCAGTTACTGGCAGCAGTGGAGTGAAGCTTTCTTT. This encodes CASSYWQQWSEAFF.

V is TRBV28 and J is TRBJ2-1, with TRBD2 matching 11 bases. This CDR3 has 17 residues. Trimming took 2 bases from V and 4 from J; bases not matched to a gene: 7. The germline V gene encodes CDR1 MDHEN and CDR2 SYDVKM. CDR3 amino acids: CASSLRASGRKYNEQFF. The CDR3 DNA follows: TGTGCCAGCAGTTTAAGGGCTAGCGGGAGGAAATACAATGAGCAGTTCTTC.

This chain links TRBV28 with TRBJ1-1, with D hard to call. The CDR3 runs 11 residues. The V gene's germline CDR1 is MDHEN and CDR2 SYDVKM. The ends were cut back, 6 bases at V and 7 bases at J, with 9 bases in the middle. CDR3 bases: TGTGCCAGCAGCAACCCGCGTGAAGCTTTCTTT. Its protein is CASSNPREAFF.

The rearrangement uses TRBV5-4 and TRBJ2-3; 10 nucleotides agree with TRBD2. Germline V gene data show CDR1 as SGHNT and CDR2 as YYREEE (reference sequence). V gave up 2 bases and J gave up 4 bases; unmatched junction bases: 4. This CDR3 is built from 15 residues. The CDR3 spells CASSFSGGRADTQYF. DNA of the CDR3: TGTGCCAGCAGCTTTAGCGGGGGGCGCGCAGATACGCAGTATTTT.

J is TRBJ1-2 and V is TRBV5-1; 8 nucleotides align to TRBD1. With 2 bases clipped from V and 2 bases from J, the junction kept 11 bases outside the gene matches. This CDR3 is built from 17 residues. Germline CDR1 and CDR2: SGHRS and YFSETQ. The CDR3 DNA sequence: TGCGCCAGCAGCTTTAGAGACAGGGGAGGGAGAAACTATGGCTACACCTTC. Translating gives CASSFRDRGGRNYGYTF.

The V and J genes are TRBV19 and TRBJ2-7; TRBD2 agrees at 10 bases. Germline V lookup: CDR1 LNHDA, CDR2 SQIVND (reference sequence). With V trimmed by 6 bases and J by 4 bases, 12 bases remained unmatched. The CDR3 length is 16 residues. The CDR3 DNA sequence: TGTGCCAGTAGCCCCACTATAGCGGGAGGTGCATACGAGCAGTACTTC. This translates into CASSPTIAGGAYEQYF. The full variable domain, completed using reference TRBV19 and TRBJ2-7, is DGGITQSPKYLFRKEGQNVTLSCEQNLNHDAMYWYRQDPGQGLRLIYYSQIVNDFQKGDIAEGYSVSREKKESFPLTVTSAQKNPTAFYLCASSPTIAGGAYEQYFGPGTRLTVT.

V is TRBV2 and J is TRBJ2-3; 9 nucleotides match TRBD2. Germline V gives CDR1 SNHLY, CDR2 FYNNEI. Trimming at V came to 8 bases and at J to 11 bases, leaving 8 bases not matched to a gene. The CDR3 is made up of 12 amino acids. The CDR3 sequence: CASGIMRGGQYF. CDR3 in DNA: TGTGCCAGCGGAATCATGCGGGGGGGGCAGTATTTT.

This sequence joins TRBV28 and TRBJ1-2; 7 bases line up with TRBD1. Germline-derived CDR1 and CDR2 are MDHEN and SYDVKM. CDR3 size: 13 residues. V shed 5 bases, J shed 7 bases, and the junction held 7 bases outside the gene matches. Here the CDR3 reads CASSTLTGSGYTF. The CDR3 DNA is TGTGCCAGCAGTACACTGACAGGGTCTGGCTACACCTTC.

The chain combines TRBV2 with TRBJ2-7, with 10 bases fitting TRBD2. The CDR3 is made up of 15 amino acids. Germline V gene sequence: CDR1 SNHLY, CDR2 FYNNEI. V shed 3 bases, J shed 9 bases, and the junction held 11 bases outside the gene matches. As DNA, the CDR3 is TGTGCCAGCAGTGAGTCGTCGGGGCTAGCGGGAGTGCAGTACTTC. It translates to CASSESSGLAGVQYF.

The table lists this clone with a few counts. The CDR3 is CASSEALPGGQPQHF. The DNA of the CDR3 is TGTGCCAGCAGTGAAGCGCTTCCGGGGGGTCAGCCCCAGCATTTT. J is TRBJ1-5 and V is TRBV2; D may be TRBD1 (5 bases). The CDR3 length is 15 residues. Germline V gives CDR1 SNHLY, CDR2 FYNNEI. V was pared by 0 bases and J by 6 bases, with 12 bases between.